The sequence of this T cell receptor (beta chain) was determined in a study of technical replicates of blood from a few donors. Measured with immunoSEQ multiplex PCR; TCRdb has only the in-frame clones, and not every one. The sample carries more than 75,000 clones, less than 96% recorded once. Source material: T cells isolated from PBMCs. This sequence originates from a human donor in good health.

The CDR3 protein is CASSGPTSGIVNEQFF. CDR3 bases: TGTGCCAGCAGCGGACCTACTAGCGGGATAGTCAATGAGCAGTTCTTC. The chain uses TRBV7-3 and TRBJ2-1; TRBD2 agrees at 10 bases. The CDR3 contains 16 residues. In germline, CDR1 is SGHTA, CDR2 FQGTGA. The trim removed 5 bases at V and 6 bases at J, leaving 10 bases unmatched.